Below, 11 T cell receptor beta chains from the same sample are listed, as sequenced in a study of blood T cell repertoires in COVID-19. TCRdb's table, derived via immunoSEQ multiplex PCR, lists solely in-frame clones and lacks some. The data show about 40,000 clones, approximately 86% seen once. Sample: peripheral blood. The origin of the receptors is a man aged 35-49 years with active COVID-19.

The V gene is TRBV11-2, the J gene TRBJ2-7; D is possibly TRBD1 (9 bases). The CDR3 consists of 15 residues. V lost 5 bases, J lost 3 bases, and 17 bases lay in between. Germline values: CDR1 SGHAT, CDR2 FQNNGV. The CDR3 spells CASSSGGQGLYEQYF. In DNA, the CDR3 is TGTGCCAGCAGCAGCGGGGGACAGGGCCTCTACGAGCAGTACTTC.

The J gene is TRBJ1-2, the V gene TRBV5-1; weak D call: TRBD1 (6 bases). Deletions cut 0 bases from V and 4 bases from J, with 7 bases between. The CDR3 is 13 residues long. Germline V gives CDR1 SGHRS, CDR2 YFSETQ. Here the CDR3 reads CASSLEGGYGYTF. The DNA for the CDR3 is TGCGCCAGCAGCTTGGAAGGGGGCTATGGCTACACCTTC.

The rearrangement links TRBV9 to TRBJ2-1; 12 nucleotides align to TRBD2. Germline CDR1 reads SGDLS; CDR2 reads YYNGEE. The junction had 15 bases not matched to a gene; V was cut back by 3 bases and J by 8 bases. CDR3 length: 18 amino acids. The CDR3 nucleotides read TGTGCCAGCAGCGCTTATCCACAGACTAGCGGGAGTTTCCATGAGCAGTTCTTC. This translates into CASSAYPQTSGSFHEQFF.

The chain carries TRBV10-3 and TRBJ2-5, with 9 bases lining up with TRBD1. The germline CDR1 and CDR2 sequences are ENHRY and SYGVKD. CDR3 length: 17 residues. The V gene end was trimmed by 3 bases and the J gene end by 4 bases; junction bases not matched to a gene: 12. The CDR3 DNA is TGTGCCATCAGTGACTCAAAACCGGGACAGGGTATAGAGACCCAGTACTTC. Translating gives CAISDSKPGQGIETQYF.

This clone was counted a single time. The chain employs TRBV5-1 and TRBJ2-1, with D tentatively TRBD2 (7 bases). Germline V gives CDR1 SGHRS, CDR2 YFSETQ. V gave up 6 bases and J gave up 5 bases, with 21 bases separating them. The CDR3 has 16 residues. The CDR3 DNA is TGCGCCAGCACCCAGCTGGGAGGGGGAGGCAACAATGAGCAGTTCTTC. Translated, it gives CASTQLGGGGNNEQFF.

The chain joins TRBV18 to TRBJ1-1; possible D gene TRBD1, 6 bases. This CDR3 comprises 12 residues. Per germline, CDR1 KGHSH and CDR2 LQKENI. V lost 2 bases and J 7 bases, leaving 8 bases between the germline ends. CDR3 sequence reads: CASSPRQDEAFF. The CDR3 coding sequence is TGTGCCAGCTCACCAAGACAGGATGAAGCTTTCTTT.

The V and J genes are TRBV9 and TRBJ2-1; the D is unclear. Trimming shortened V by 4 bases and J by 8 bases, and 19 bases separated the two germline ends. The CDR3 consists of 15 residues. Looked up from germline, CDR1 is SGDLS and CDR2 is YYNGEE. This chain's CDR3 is CASSPWPSVIDEQFF. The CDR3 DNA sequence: TGTGCCAGCAGCCCTTGGCCCAGCGTAATCGATGAGCAGTTCTTC.

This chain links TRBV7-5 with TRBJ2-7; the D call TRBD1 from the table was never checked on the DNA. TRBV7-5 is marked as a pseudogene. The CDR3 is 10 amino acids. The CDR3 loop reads CARSQGEQYF. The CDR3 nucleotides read TGTGCCAGAAGCCAGGGGGAGCAGTACTTC.

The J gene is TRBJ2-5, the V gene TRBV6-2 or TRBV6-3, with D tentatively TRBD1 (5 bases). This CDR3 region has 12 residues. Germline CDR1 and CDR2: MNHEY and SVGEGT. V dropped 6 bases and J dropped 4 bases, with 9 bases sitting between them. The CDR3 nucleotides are TGTGCCAGCAGCTCCCAGGGAGAGACCCAGTACTTC. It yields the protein CASSSQGETQYF.

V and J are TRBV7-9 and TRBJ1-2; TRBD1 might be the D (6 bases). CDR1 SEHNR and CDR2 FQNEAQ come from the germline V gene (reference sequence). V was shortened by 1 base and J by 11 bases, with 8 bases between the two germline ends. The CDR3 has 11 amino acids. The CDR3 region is CASSLGGRYTF. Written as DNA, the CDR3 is TGTGCCAGCAGCTTAGGGGGGCGATACACCTTC.

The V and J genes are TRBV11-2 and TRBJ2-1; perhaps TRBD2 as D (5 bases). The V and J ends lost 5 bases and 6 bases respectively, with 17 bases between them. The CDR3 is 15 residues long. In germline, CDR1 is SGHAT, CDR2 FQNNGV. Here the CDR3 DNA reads TGTGCCAGCAGCCCCCGGACTTCCTTGGGCAATGAGCAGTTCTTC. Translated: CASSPRTSLGNEQFF. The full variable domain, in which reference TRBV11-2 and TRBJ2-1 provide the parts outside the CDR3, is EAGVAQSPRYKIIEKRQSVAFWCNPISGHATLYWYQQILGQGPKLLIQFQNNGVVDDSQLPKDRFSAERLKGVDSTLKIQPAKLEDSAVYLCASSPRTSLGNEQFFGPGTRLTVL.